A selection of T cell receptor beta chains follows, all from one sample in a study of neoadjuvant anti-PD-1 for oral cavity cancer. Libraries were prepared by immunoSEQ multiplex PCR; TCRdb keeps only in-frame clonotypes and omits some of them. The table has approximately 83,000 clones, roughly four fifths seen once; the top ten hold 3% to 3.5%. The sample here was PBMCs, taken before nivolumab (anti-PD-1) treatment. The receptors stem from a person aged 40 to 85 with oral cavity squamous cell carcinoma. The CDR3 runs from the conserved cysteine through the conserved F or W. A D gene is named only where the DNA matches it firmly. A row's size may be missing; if present it is once, few, many or a size class.

clone size: -; J gene: TRBJ2-5; D gene: TRBD1; V gene: TRBV29-1; CDR3 DNA: TGCAGCGTTGAAAATCCGGGACAGCGATACCAAGAGACCCAGTACTTC; CDR3 protein: CSVENPGQRYQETQYF
clone size: -; J gene: TRBJ1-1; D gene: TRBD1; V gene: TRBV28; CDR3 DNA: TGTGCCAGCAGCCGACTAGGGGACAGTCATGAAGCTTTCTTT; CDR3 protein: CASSRLGDSHEAFF
clone size: -; J gene: TRBJ2-5; D gene: -; V gene: TRBV30; CDR3 DNA: TGTGCCTGGAGTGTACGAGTAGCGAGAGAGACCCAGTACTTC; CDR3 protein: CAWSVRVARETQYF
clone size: -; J gene: TRBJ1-5; D gene: -; V gene: TRBV4-1; CDR3 DNA: TGCGCCAGCAGCCAAGAGGAGGGGCAGGGGAATCAGCCCCAGCATTTT; CDR3 protein: CASSQEEGQGNQPQHF
clone size: -; J gene: TRBJ2-1; D gene: -; V gene: TRBV4-1; CDR3 DNA: TGCGCCAGCAGCCAAGATCCGGCTAGTACATACAATGAGCAGTTCTTC; CDR3 protein: CASSQDPASTYNEQFF
clone size: -; J gene: TRBJ2-1; D gene: -; V gene: TRBV10-3; CDR3 DNA: TGTGCCATCAGTGAGTCGATCAGCGGAGGCTCCTACAATGAGCAGTTCTTC; CDR3 protein: CAISESISGGSYNEQFF
clone size: -; J gene: TRBJ2-5; D gene: TRBD1; V gene: TRBV6-1; CDR3 DNA: TGTGCCAGCAGCCCCTCGGACAGGGCGACGACCCAGTACTTC; CDR3 protein: CASSPSDRATTQYF
clone size: -; J gene: TRBJ1-5; D gene: TRBD1; V gene: TRBV27; CDR3 DNA: TGTGCCAGCAGACCCCAGGGGGTCAGCAATCAGCCCCAGCATTTT; CDR3 protein: CASRPQGVSNQPQHF
clone size: -; J gene: TRBJ2-2; D gene: TRBD2; V gene: TRBV28; CDR3 DNA: TGTGCCAGCAGTCGGACTAGCCCGAACACCGGGGAGCTGTTTTTT; CDR3 protein: CASSRTSPNTGELFF
clone size: -; J gene: TRBJ1-4; D gene: -; V gene: TRBV11-2; CDR3 DNA: TGTGCCAGCAGCTTAGGGCAGGGGTTCGATTCAGGACTGTTTTTT; CDR3 protein: CASSLGQGFDSGLFF
clone size: -; J gene: TRBJ2-1; D gene: -; V gene: TRBV5-8; CDR3 DNA: TGTGCCAGCAGCGGGCGACTAGGAATGGGGAATGAGCAGTTCTTC; CDR3 protein: CASSGRLGMGNEQFF
clone size: -; J gene: TRBJ1-1; D gene: -; V gene: TRBV7-3; CDR3 DNA: TGTGCCAGCAGCTTTGGGATGAACACTGAAGCTTTCTTT; CDR3 protein: CASSFGMNTEAFF
clone size: -; J gene: TRBJ2-7; D gene: -; V gene: TRBV6-1; CDR3 DNA: TGTGCCAGTTCTGGGTCAAGGGACTCCTACGAGCAGTACTTC; CDR3 protein: CASSGSRDSYEQYF
clone size: once; J gene: TRBJ2-3; D gene: -; V gene: TRBV29-1; CDR3 DNA: TGCAGCGTGCCGACAAACACAGATACGCAGTATTTT; CDR3 protein: CSVPTNTDTQYF
clone size: many; J gene: TRBJ1-5; D gene: -; V gene: TRBV7-8; CDR3 DNA: TGTGCCAGCAGCGGTCGGGCAAGCAATCAGCCCCAGCATTTT; CDR3 protein: CASSGRASNQPQHF
clone size: -; J gene: TRBJ1-1; D gene: -; V gene: TRBV27; CDR3 DNA: TGTGCCAGCAGTTTTACGAGGGGCACTGAAGCTTTCTTT; CDR3 protein: CASSFTRGTEAFF
clone size: -; J gene: TRBJ1-1; D gene: -; V gene: TRBV9; CDR3 DNA: TGTGCCAGCAGCGTACAGATGAACACTGAAGCTTTCTTT; CDR3 protein: CASSVQMNTEAFF
clone size: -; J gene: TRBJ2-1; D gene: -; V gene: TRBV5-1; CDR3 DNA: TGCGCCAGCAGCTTCGGAACTACAGGGAAGGATGAGCAGTTCTTC; CDR3 protein: CASSFGTTGKDEQFF
clone size: -; J gene: TRBJ2-7; D gene: -; V gene: TRBV28; CDR3 DNA: TGTGCCAGCAGTACCTTCCCCGGGGGCTACGAGCAGTACTTC; CDR3 protein: CASSTFPGGYEQYF
clone size: -; J gene: TRBJ2-3; D gene: -; V gene: TRBV28; CDR3 DNA: TGTGCCAGCAGCACCGACGGGCTATATACGCAGTATTTT; CDR3 protein: CASSTDGLYTQYF
clone size: -; J gene: TRBJ1-1; D gene: -; V gene: TRBV10-3; CDR3 DNA: TGTGCCATCACTGCGACAGAGAACACTGAAGCTTTCTTT; CDR3 protein: CAITATENTEAFF
clone size: -; J gene: TRBJ1-1; D gene: -; V gene: TRBV30; CDR3 DNA: TGTGCCTGGAGGGGCTTAGGCAGGACGAACACTGAAGCTTTCTTT; CDR3 protein: CAWRGLGRTNTEAFF
clone size: -; J gene: TRBJ1-1; D gene: -; V gene: TRBV7-9; CDR3 DNA: TGTGCCAGCATGGAGGGGGGGTACACTGAAGCTTTCTTT; CDR3 protein: CASMEGGYTEAFF
clone size: -; J gene: TRBJ2-5; D gene: -; V gene: TRBV7-2; CDR3 DNA: TGTGCCAGCAGCTTAGCGGCCAGCCAAGAGACCCAGTACTTC; CDR3 protein: CASSLAASQETQYF
clone size: -; J gene: TRBJ2-1; D gene: -; V gene: TRBV2; CDR3 DNA: TGTGCCAGCAAGACAAATATCGAGCAGTTCTTC; CDR3 protein: CASKTNIEQFF
clone size: -; J gene: TRBJ1-4; D gene: TRBD1; V gene: TRBV5-1; CDR3 DNA: TGCGCCAGCAGCACCGACAGGGGGCGCCCTGAAAAACTGTTTTTT; CDR3 protein: CASSTDRGRPEKLFF
clone size: -; J gene: TRBJ2-2; D gene: -; V gene: TRBV6-5; CDR3 DNA: TGTGCCAGCATGGGGGAGAACACCGGGGAGCTGTTTTTT; CDR3 protein: CASMGENTGELFF
clone size: -; J gene: TRBJ1-3; D gene: TRBD1; V gene: TRBV6-5; CDR3 DNA: TGTGCCAGCAGTTCCCGGGACAGGGGGAACACCATATATTTT; CDR3 protein: CASSSRDRGNTIYF
clone size: once; J gene: TRBJ1-5; D gene: -; V gene: TRBV28; CDR3 DNA: TGTGCCAGCAGTCGGAGTGGGGTCCAGCCCCAGCATTTT; CDR3 protein: CASSRSGVQPQHF
clone size: -; J gene: TRBJ2-4; D gene: TRBD2; V gene: TRBV7-3; CDR3 DNA: TGTGCCAGCAGCTCCATCCGACTAGCGGGAGTAGACAAAAACATTCAGTACTTC; CDR3 protein: CASSSIRLAGVDKNIQYF
clone size: -; J gene: TRBJ1-4; D gene: TRBD1; V gene: TRBV5-1; CDR3 DNA: TGCGCCAGCAGCTTGGCGGACAGGGACACTGAAAAACTGTTTTTT; CDR3 protein: CASSLADRDTEKLFF
clone size: -; J gene: TRBJ2-7; D gene: -; V gene: TRBV5-5; CDR3 DNA: TGTGCCAGCACCCGGCAGGGTGCCTCCTACGAGCAGTACTTC; CDR3 protein: CASTRQGASYEQYF
clone size: -; J gene: TRBJ2-7; D gene: -; V gene: TRBV14; CDR3 DNA: TGTGCCAGCAGCCCCGGGAGTGGGGCTACCTACGAGCAGTACTTC; CDR3 protein: CASSPGSGATYEQYF
clone size: -; J gene: TRBJ2-7; D gene: -; V gene: TRBV5-6; CDR3 DNA: TGTGCCAGCAGCTTGGGGATCTACGAGCAGTACTTC; CDR3 protein: CASSLGIYEQYF
clone size: -; J gene: TRBJ1-2; D gene: -; V gene: TRBV7-9; CDR3 DNA: TGTGCCAGCAGCTTAGAGGAGAGTCGCTACACCTTC; CDR3 protein: CASSLEESRYTF
clone size: -; J gene: TRBJ1-5; D gene: -; V gene: TRBV19; CDR3 DNA: TGTGCCAGTAGTGTACTGCAGGAGAATCAGCCCCAGCATTTT; CDR3 protein: CASSVLQENQPQHF
clone size: -; J gene: TRBJ1-1; D gene: -; V gene: TRBV7-8; CDR3 DNA: TGTGCCAGCAGCCGCGTCGGAACTGAAGCTTTCTTT; CDR3 protein: CASSRVGTEAFF
clone size: -; J gene: TRBJ1-5; D gene: TRBD1; V gene: TRBV4-2; CDR3 DNA: TGTGCCAGCAGCCAAGAAACACACGGGACAGGGCTCGGCAATCAGCCCCAGCATTTT; CDR3 protein: CASSQETHGTGLGNQPQHF
clone size: -; J gene: TRBJ2-3; D gene: TRBD2; V gene: TRBV29-1; CDR3 DNA: TGCAGCGTCGGTGGGACTAGCGGCACAGATACGCAGTATTTT; CDR3 protein: CSVGGTSGTDTQYF
clone size: -; J gene: TRBJ1-5; D gene: -; V gene: TRBV7-2; CDR3 DNA: TGTGCCAGCAGGGATGACCCTACCGAGGCCCAGCATTTT; CDR3 protein: CASRDDPTEAQHF
clone size: -; J gene: TRBJ2-5; D gene: -; V gene: TRBV5-8; CDR3 DNA: TGTGCCAGCACCTTGCAAGTTATGGAGACCCAGTACTTC; CDR3 protein: CASTLQVMETQYF
clone size: -; J gene: TRBJ2-2; D gene: -; V gene: TRBV7-8; CDR3 DNA: TGTGCCAGCAGCTTGTCCGGGATATGGGGGAACACCGGGGAGCTGTTTTTT; CDR3 protein: CASSLSGIWGNTGELFF
clone size: -; J gene: TRBJ2-1; D gene: -; V gene: TRBV7-9; CDR3 DNA: TGTGCCAGCAGCTCGAGAAGAGACAGTGAGTACAATGAGCAGTTCTTC; CDR3 protein: CASSSRRDSEYNEQFF
clone size: few; J gene: TRBJ1-5; D gene: TRBD1; V gene: TRBV6-4; CDR3 DNA: TGTGCCAGCAGTGACCGACAGGGGGCAGGGCAGCCCCAGCATTTT; CDR3 protein: CASSDRQGAGQPQHF
clone size: few; J gene: TRBJ2-2; D gene: TRBD1; V gene: TRBV11-2; CDR3 DNA: TGTGCCAGCAGCTCTTCGGACAGGGGGCGGACCGGGGAGCTGTTTTTT; CDR3 protein: CASSSSDRGRTGELFF
clone size: -; J gene: TRBJ1-1; D gene: -; V gene: TRBV11-2; CDR3 DNA: TGTGCCAGCGGCAGACAGACTGAAGCTTTCTTT; CDR3 protein: CASGRQTEAFF
clone size: -; J gene: TRBJ2-7; D gene: -; V gene: TRBV4-2; CDR3 DNA: TGTGCCAGCAGCCCGCACGGGTATACGGGGCCGCAGCAGTACTTC; CDR3 protein: CASSPHGYTGPQQYF
clone size: few; J gene: TRBJ1-1; D gene: -; V gene: TRBV28; CDR3 DNA: TGTGCCAGCAGTCCGGGGACTGTGGACAACACTGAAGCTTTCTTT; CDR3 protein: CASSPGTVDNTEAFF
clone size: -; J gene: TRBJ1-1; D gene: TRBD1; V gene: TRBV30; CDR3 DNA: TGTGCCTGGGGGACAGGGGGCGCAGGAATCACTGAAGCTTTCTTT; CDR3 protein: CAWGTGGAGITEAFF
clone size: -; J gene: TRBJ1-3; D gene: TRBD1; V gene: TRBV11-2; CDR3 DNA: TGTGCCAGCAGCCCCGGACAGGGGCCTGGAAACACCATATATTTT; CDR3 protein: CASSPGQGPGNTIYF
clone size: -; J gene: TRBJ2-5; D gene: -; V gene: TRBV25-1; CDR3 DNA: TGTGCCAGCGGCTCAGCATACCAAGAGACCCAGTACTTC; CDR3 protein: CASGSAYQETQYF
clone size: -; J gene: TRBJ2-3; D gene: TRBD2; V gene: TRBV7-6; CDR3 DNA: TGTGCCAGCAGCTTGGGCCCTATTAGCGGGCGCACAGATACGCAGTATTTT; CDR3 protein: CASSLGPISGRTDTQYF
clone size: -; J gene: TRBJ2-7; D gene: -; V gene: TRBV7-8; CDR3 DNA: TGTGCCAGCAGCTTGTTGGGTTACGAGCAGTACTTC; CDR3 protein: CASSLLGYEQYF
clone size: few; J gene: TRBJ1-5; D gene: -; V gene: TRBV9; CDR3 DNA: TGTGCCAGCAGCCCTTTCTGGGGGCGAAGGCAGCCCCAGCATTTT; CDR3 protein: CASSPFWGRRQPQHF
clone size: few; J gene: TRBJ1-5; D gene: -; V gene: TRBV6-1; CDR3 DNA: TGTGCCACTCCGACGGTAAGGACTAGCAATCAGCCCCAGCATTTT; CDR3 protein: CATPTVRTSNQPQHF
clone size: -; J gene: TRBJ1-5; D gene: -; V gene: TRBV7-2; CDR3 DNA: TGTGCCAGCATCCCGTCTCGGCGGGGCGGCAATCAGCCCCAGCATTTT; CDR3 protein: CASIPSRRGGNQPQHF
clone size: -; J gene: TRBJ2-1; D gene: -; V gene: TRBV10-3; CDR3 DNA: TGTGCCATCAGTGATAGGGCTCAGCGACCCAATGAGCAGTTCTTC; CDR3 protein: CAISDRAQRPNEQFF
clone size: -; J gene: TRBJ2-7; D gene: -; V gene: TRBV18; CDR3 DNA: TGTGCCAGCTCACCACCGGGGCTCTACGAGCAGTACTTC; CDR3 protein: CASSPPGLYEQYF
clone size: -; J gene: TRBJ1-3; D gene: -; V gene: TRBV7-9; CDR3 DNA: TGTGCCAGCAGCTCATGGACAGTTTCTGGAAACACCATATATTTT; CDR3 protein: CASSSWTVSGNTIYF
clone size: -; J gene: TRBJ1-2; D gene: TRBD1; V gene: TRBV6-5; CDR3 DNA: TGTGCCAGCTCACAGGGGGAGGGGGGCTACACCTTC; CDR3 protein: CASSQGEGGYTF